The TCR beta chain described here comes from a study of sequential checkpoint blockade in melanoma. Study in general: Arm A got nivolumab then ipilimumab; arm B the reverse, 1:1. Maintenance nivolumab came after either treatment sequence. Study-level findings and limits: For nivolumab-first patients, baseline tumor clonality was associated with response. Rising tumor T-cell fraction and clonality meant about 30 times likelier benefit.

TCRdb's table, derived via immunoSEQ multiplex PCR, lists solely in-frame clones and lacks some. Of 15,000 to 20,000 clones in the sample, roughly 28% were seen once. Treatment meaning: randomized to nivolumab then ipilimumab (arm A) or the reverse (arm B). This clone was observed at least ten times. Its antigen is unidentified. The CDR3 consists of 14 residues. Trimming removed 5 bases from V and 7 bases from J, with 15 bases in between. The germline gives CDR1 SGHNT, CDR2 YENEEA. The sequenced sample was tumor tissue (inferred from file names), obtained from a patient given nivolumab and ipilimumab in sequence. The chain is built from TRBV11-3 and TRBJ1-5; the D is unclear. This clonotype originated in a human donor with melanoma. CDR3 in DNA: TGTGCCAGCAGCGTTGGAGGGTCAGGCCAGCCCCAGCATTTT. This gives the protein CASSVGGSGQPQHF. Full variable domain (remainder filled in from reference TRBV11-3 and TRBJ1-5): EAGVVQSPRYKIIEKKQPVAFWCNPISGHNTLYWYLQNLGQGPELLIRYENEEAVDDSQLPKDRFSAERLKGVDSTLKIQPAELGDSAVYLCASSVGGSGQPQHFGDGTRLSIL.